This T cell receptor (beta chain) was sequenced for a study of T cells after yellow fever vaccination. Study-wide findings and caveats: Boosting was followed by the reappearance of most primary-vaccination clones (about 96% CD4, around 91% CD8). A small share of clonotypes appeared in both CD4 and CD8 compartments.

As to this clonotype: The target antigen is unknown.

The V end was cut by 4 bases, the J end by 7 bases, with 24 bases between. CDR1 is DFQATT and CDR2 is SNEGSKA in the germline V gene (reference sequence). This CDR3 comprises 16 residues. The study made its TCR cDNA through 5'RACE template switching. That step introduced a universal primer site along with UMIs. MiXCR was run by TCRdb on the 5' RACE reads, yielding one entry per CDR3 protein. The table records roughly 500,000 distinct CDR3 sequences, 19% of them present only once. Sequenced material: PBMCs, taken 15 days after the yellow fever booster vaccination. V is TRBV20-1 and J is TRBJ2-3; D possibly corresponds to TRBD1 (6 bases). This clonotype was sampled from a man younger than 40 who received the YFV17D yellow fever vaccine. Here the CDR3 reads CSATTLGGNTENTQYF. Written as DNA, the CDR3 is TGCAGTGCTACCACGCTAGGGGGAAATACCGAAAATACGCAGTATTTT.